This TCR beta chain was captured by sequencing in a study of blood T cells in healthy people across ages. For the second PCR, which ran for roughly 7 to 11 cycles, a sample-barcoded 5' primer and a J-beta primer mix were used. One entry per CDR3 protein results from TCRdb running MiXCR on the 5' RACE reads. The sample includes around 790,000 distinct CDR3 sequences, roughly 44% of them seen just once. Remarks on this clonotype: This may be a read error, as it is one base from a much larger clone.

The CDR3 is made up of 14 amino acids. Trimming shortened V by 4 bases and J by 10 bases, and 17 bases separated the two germline ends. The chain recombines TRBV12-3 or TRBV12-4 with TRBJ2-1; D is unresolved. The receptor was derived from a man aged 55 to 69 in good health. The sequencing input was blood. The CDR3 DNA reads TGTGCCAGCAGTTCAGACACCTGGCCTTACGAGCAGTTCTTC. Protein product: CASSSDTWPYEQFF.